This T cell receptor beta chain was documented in a study of shared clonotypes between healthy human individuals. Original analysis: There were no quality scores in the junction-only immunoSEQ sequences, so filtering differed. TCRdb's table, derived via immunoSEQ multiplex PCR, lists solely in-frame clones and lacks some. V and J calls and clone size are those listed in that table; D and trimming were worked out from the DNA. The sample consists of about 2.4 million clones, approximately 93% of them appearing once. All donors were healthy HIV-negative adults lacking recent acute infections or vaccinations. From CD4+ cells came CD45RA+ naive and CD45RA-negative memory subsets. J was trimmed by 6 bases and V by 5 bases; bases with no gene match: 11. There are 16 residues in the CDR3. In germline, CDR1 is SGHNT, CDR2 YYREEE (reference sequence).

This clonotype originated in a man aged 18 to 29 in good health. Some clones in this sample may be carry-over from other donors' samples. Source material: naive CD4+ T cells from PBMCs. Subset meaning: CD45RA+ positively selected. The chain uses TRBV5-4 and TRBJ2-2, with TRBD1 identical over 9 bases. The CDR3 DNA sequence: TGTGCCAGCAGTCCCACAGGGGGCGCAAGGTCCGGGGAGCTGTTTTTT. Protein: CASSPTGGARSGELFF. The full variable domain, in which reference TRBV5-4 and TRBJ2-2 provide the parts outside the CDR3, is ETGVTQSPTHLIKTRGQQVTLRCSSQSGHNTVSWYQQALGQGPQFIFQYYREEENGRGNFPPRFSGLQFPNYSSELNVNALELDDSALYLCASSPTGGARSGELFFGEGSRLTVL.